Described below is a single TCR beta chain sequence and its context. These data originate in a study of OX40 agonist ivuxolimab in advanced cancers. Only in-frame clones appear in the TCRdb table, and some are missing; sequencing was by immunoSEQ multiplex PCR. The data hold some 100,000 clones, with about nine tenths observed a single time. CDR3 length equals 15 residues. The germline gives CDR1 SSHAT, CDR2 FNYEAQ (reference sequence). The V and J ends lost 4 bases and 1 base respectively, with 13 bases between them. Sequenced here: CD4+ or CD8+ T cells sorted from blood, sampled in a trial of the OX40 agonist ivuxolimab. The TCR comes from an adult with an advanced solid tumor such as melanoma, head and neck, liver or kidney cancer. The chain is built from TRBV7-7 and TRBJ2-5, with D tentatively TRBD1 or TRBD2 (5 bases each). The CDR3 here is CASSSSRGAQETQYF. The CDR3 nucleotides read TGTGCCAGCAGCTCCAGCCGGGGCGCCCAAGAGACCCAGTACTTC. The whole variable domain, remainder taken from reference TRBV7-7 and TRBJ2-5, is GAGVSQSPRYKVTKRGQDVTLRCDPISSHATLYWYQQALGQGPEFLTYFNYEAQPDKSGLPSDRFSAERPEGSISTLTIQRTEQRDSAMYRCASSSSRGAQETQYFGPGTRLLVL.